The TCR beta chain described here comes from a study of blood T cell repertoires in COVID-19. Study as a whole: From the United States, Italy and Spain came samples of acute and convalescent COVID-19. From T cells, B-cell-depleted T cells, or PBMCs came the material, which was cDNA or gDNA.

Participant-reported clinical history was the basis for cohort assignment. Recovered Cohort 3 donors showed two negative PCRs, clearance, or symptom resolution. Profiling relied on immunoSEQ multiplex PCR, and the TCRdb table lists in-frame clones only, not all of them. This sample has 400,000 to 500,000 clones, with approximately 88% found just once. This clone appeared a few times. From germline, CDR1 is LNHDA and CDR2 SQIVND (reference sequence). There are 15 residues in the CDR3. V trimming: 5 bases; J trimming: 0 bases; junction bases outside the gene matches: 4. Sample: PBMCs or T cells enriched from blood (not recorded which). This clonotype was sampled from a woman between 35 and 50 years old who had recovered from COVID-19. The V gene is TRBV19, the J gene TRBJ1-2; 9 bases are a match to TRBD1. CDR3 nucleotides: TGTGCCAGTAGTCCTGGGACAGGGACTAACTATGGCTACACCTTC. It yields the protein CASSPGTGTNYGYTF.